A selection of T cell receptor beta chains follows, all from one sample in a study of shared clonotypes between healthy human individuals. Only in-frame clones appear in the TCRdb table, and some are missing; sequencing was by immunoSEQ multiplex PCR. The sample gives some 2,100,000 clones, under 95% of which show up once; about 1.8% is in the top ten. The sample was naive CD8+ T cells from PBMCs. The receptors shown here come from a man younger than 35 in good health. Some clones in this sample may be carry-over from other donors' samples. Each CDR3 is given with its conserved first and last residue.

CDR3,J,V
CASSFLQRDGPYGYTF,TRBJ1-2,TRBV27
CASSSRMDPNTEAFF,TRBJ1-1,TRBV5-1
CASSPLLILASPQYF,TRBJ2-3,TRBV28
CASSWGGTGYEQYF,TRBJ2-7,TRBV27
CASSQPGQGIAGELFF,TRBJ2-2,TRBV4-1
CASRLLKVNTEAFF,TRBJ1-1,TRBV7-3
CASSLYRTGGPRTQYF,TRBJ2-5,TRBV27
CASSYPGRVGQGDYEQYF,TRBJ2-7,TRBV7-9
CASGSGPYEQYF,TRBJ2-7,TRBV27
CASSSGQGLNTGELFF,TRBJ2-2,TRBV11-3
CASSHTSKNEQFF,TRBJ2-1,TRBV4-1
CASSFSRGTVSYEQYF,TRBJ2-7,TRBV27